Listed here are 11 T cell receptor beta chains from one sample, sequenced in a study of technical replicates of blood from several donors. Assay: immunoSEQ multiplex PCR; the TCRdb copy retains only in-frame clones and omits some. This table holds tens of thousands of clones, 85% to 95% found once. Sequencing was performed on T cells isolated from PBMCs. These TCRs come from a human donor in good health.

The V call is TRBV25-1, the J call TRBJ1-4; no definite D call. CDR3 length: 15 amino acids. Trimming took 7 bases from V and 6 from J, leaving 18 bases between them. Germline-derived CDR1 and CDR2 are MGHDK and SYGVNS. This CDR3 reads CASTSEAEWDEKLFF. The CDR3 DNA follows: TGTGCCAGCACTTCGGAGGCCGAGTGGGATGAAAAACTGTTTTTT.

The V gene is TRBV5-1, the J gene TRBJ2-1; the D gene is possibly TRBD1 (7 bases). V lost 4 bases, J lost 5 bases, and 22 bases lay in between. CDR1 is SGHRS, CDR2 YFSETQ, per germline. The CDR3 runs to 17 residues. The CDR3 nucleotides read TGCGCCAGCAGCGCTCGACAGGGAGGTCCTTCCGACAATGAGCAGTTCTTC. Translating it yields CASSARQGGPSDNEQFF.

This chain joins TRBV1 and TRBJ1-5; TRBD1 is the table's D call, not checked against the DNA. TRBV1 is noted as a pseudogene. The CDR3 length is 15 residues. CDR3 DNA: TGCACCAGCAGCCGGGGGACAGGGGGTAATCAGCCCCAGCATTTT. Translated, it gives CTSSRGTGGNQPQHF.

V is TRBV4-1 and J is TRBJ1-1; D might be TRBD1 (5 bases). Germline CDR1 MGHRA, CDR2 YSYEKL. V was shortened by 2 bases and J by 8 bases, with 15 bases between the two germline ends. The CDR3 is made up of 14 amino acids. In DNA, the CDR3 is TGCGCCAGCAGCCAATTCCAACAGGTTCCAGAAGCTTTCTTT. It encodes CASSQFQQVPEAFF.

The J gene is TRBJ1-2, the V gene TRBV4-1; TRBD1 aligns across 9 bases. Germline CDR1 MGHRA, CDR2 YSYEKL. With 4 bases clipped from V and 12 bases from J, the junction kept 12 bases outside the gene matches. The CDR3 totals 14 residues. CDR3 DNA: TGCGCCAGCAGCCCTACCGGGACAGGGCCCATAAACACCTTC. Translating gives CASSPTGTGPINTF.

This clone was recorded only once. V is TRBV5-1 and J is TRBJ2-1; 7 bases line up with TRBD1. This CDR3 is 16 amino acids long. The J segment lost 12 bases and the V segment lost 2 bases, leaving 17 bases of the junction unmatched. Per germline, CDR1 SGHRS and CDR2 YFSETQ. The chain's CDR3 is CASSFGVRQGIVGQFF. The CDR3 DNA is TGCGCCAGCAGCTTCGGGGTAAGACAGGGAATTGTTGGGCAGTTCTTC.

This sequence joins TRBV18 and TRBJ1-2, with 7 bases identical to TRBD1. The CDR3 is made up of 15 amino acids. The trim removed 0 bases at V and 2 bases at J, leaving 3 bases unmatched. Germline V gene data show CDR1 as KGHSH and CDR2 as LQKENI. This CDR3 reads CASSPPGRGNYGYTF. CDR3 DNA: TGTGCCAGCTCACCACCGGGCAGGGGGAACTATGGCTACACCTTC. The full variable domain, in which reference TRBV18 and TRBJ1-2 provide the parts outside the CDR3, is NAGVMQNPRHLVRRRGQEARLRCSPMKGHSHVYWYRQLPEEGLKFMVYLQKENIIDESGMPKERFSAEFPKEGPSILRIQQVVRGDSAAYFCASSPPGRGNYGYTFGSGTRLTVV.

The chain uses TRBV6-1 and TRBJ2-5, with 9 bases lining up with TRBD1. The germline V gene encodes CDR1 MNHNS and CDR2 SASEGT. Trimming removed 1 base from V and 4 bases from J; junction bases left unmatched: 7. CDR3 length: 16 residues. DNA of the CDR3: TGTGCCAGCAGTGAAGTCAGGGGACAGGGCGGAGAGACCCAGTACTTC. It encodes CASSEVRGQGGETQYF.

This clone was seen once. The rearrangement joins TRBV11-3 to TRBJ2-1, with D possibly matching TRBD2 (7 bases). CDR1 is SGHNT and CDR2 is YENEEA in the germline V gene. This CDR3 contains 15 residues. Trimming removed 1 base from V and 4 bases from J, with 11 bases in between. In DNA form, the CDR3 reads TGTGCCAGCAGCTTAGGGAGGGGGGGATACAATGAGCAGTTCTTC. It specifies CASSLGRGGYNEQFF. The variable domain in full, completed from reference TRBV11-3 and TRBJ2-1, reads EAGVVQSPRYKIIEKKQPVAFWCNPISGHNTLYWYLQNLGQGPELLIRYENEEAVDDSQLPKDRFSAERLKGVDSTLKIQPAELGDSAVYLCASSLGRGGYNEQFFGPGTRLTVL.

This chain links TRBV5-1 with TRBJ2-2; D is possibly TRBD1 (5 bases). Germline lookup yields CDR1 SGHRS and CDR2 YFSETQ. The CDR3 consists of 15 residues. V dropped 1 base and J dropped 1 base, with 8 bases sitting between them. CDR3 loop: CASSLFRENTGELFF. CDR3 in DNA: TGCGCCAGCAGCTTGTTCAGGGAGAACACCGGGGAGCTGTTTTTT.

V usage is TRBV2 and J usage is TRBJ2-1, with 9 bases that match TRBD2. CDR1 is SNHLY and CDR2 is FYNNEI in the germline V gene. The CDR3 sequence is 14 residues long. Trimming cost V 7 bases and J 8 bases; bases outside gene matches: 9. The CDR3 loop is CASTFSGSGDEQFF. The CDR3, as DNA: TGTGCCAGCACCTTTAGCGGGAGTGGGGATGAGCAGTTCTTC.